This is a list of T cell receptor beta chains from one sample in a study of blood T cell repertoires in COVID-19. Clones were sequenced by immunoSEQ multiplex PCR, and TCRdb holds only the in-frame ones, with some missing. This table has tens of thousands of clones, over 70% appearing once. Sequencing was done on a sample of peripheral blood. Every receptor here comes from a human donor with active COVID-19. The donor label of this sample is uncertain. CDR3s include the opening cysteine and the closing phenylalanine or tryptophan. A D gene is named only where the DNA matches it firmly. Clone size is stated in some rows and not others, as once, few, many or a class when expanded.

v_call: TRBV11-2
clone_size: -
d_call: -
j_call: TRBJ1-2
cdr3_length: 12
cdr3_aa: CASSLGGYGYTF
cdr3_nt: TGTGCCAGCAGCTTAGGCGGCTATGGCTACACCTTC

v_call: TRBV24-1
clone_size: -
d_call: -
j_call: TRBJ2-7
cdr3_length: 15
cdr3_aa: CATSEGGVGSYEQYF
cdr3_nt: TGTGCCACCAGTGAGGGGGGAGTAGGGTCCTACGAGCAGTACTTC

v_call: TRBV28
clone_size: -
d_call: TRBD1
j_call: TRBJ1-2
cdr3_length: 14
cdr3_aa: CASSLGTGRYGYTF
cdr3_nt: TGTGCCAGCAGTTTGGGGACAGGGCGCTATGGCTACACCTTC

v_call: TRBV18
clone_size: once
d_call: -
j_call: TRBJ1-3
cdr3_length: 16
cdr3_aa: CAGSPPTAGSGNTIYF
cdr3_nt: TGTGCCGGCTCACCACCGACAGCGGGCTCTGGAAACACCATATATTTT

v_call: TRBV7-2
clone_size: -
d_call: -
j_call: TRBJ1-5
cdr3_length: 15
cdr3_aa: CASSPRGAINQPQHF
cdr3_nt: TGTGCCAGCAGCCCCCGGGGGGCGATCAATCAGCCCCAGCATTTT

v_call: TRBV25-1
clone_size: few
d_call: TRBD1
j_call: TRBJ1-2
cdr3_length: 12
cdr3_aa: CASTGQAHGYTF
cdr3_nt: TGTGCCAGCACGGGACAGGCCCATGGCTACACCTTC

v_call: TRBV5-4
clone_size: -
d_call: TRBD2
j_call: TRBJ2-7
cdr3_length: 15
cdr3_aa: CASSLSGASGHEQYF
cdr3_nt: TGTGCCAGCAGCTTGAGCGGGGCTAGCGGCCACGAGCAGTACTTC

v_call: TRBV5-5
clone_size: -
d_call: TRBD2
j_call: TRBJ2-7
cdr3_length: 15
cdr3_aa: CASRPTSASSYEQYF
cdr3_nt: TGTGCCAGCAGACCGACTAGCGCAAGCTCCTACGAGCAGTACTTC

v_call: TRBV29-1
clone_size: -
d_call: -
j_call: TRBJ1-5
cdr3_length: 12
cdr3_aa: CSVASGNQPQHF
cdr3_nt: TGCAGCGTGGCCAGCGGCAATCAGCCCCAGCATTTT

v_call: TRBV7-2
clone_size: once
d_call: TRBD2
j_call: TRBJ2-5
cdr3_length: 15
cdr3_aa: CGSARGSGAGETQYF
cdr3_nt: TGTGGCAGCGCTCGTGGTAGCGGGGCGGGGGAGACCCAGTACTTC

v_call: TRBV6-5
clone_size: -
d_call: -
j_call: TRBJ1-2
cdr3_length: 13
cdr3_aa: CAILPPGLDGYTF
cdr3_nt: TGTGCCATCCTTCCCCCAGGGTTGGATGGCTACACCTTC

v_call: TRBV6-5
clone_size: -
d_call: TRBD1
j_call: TRBJ2-1
cdr3_length: 13
cdr3_aa: CASSYVTGTEVFF
cdr3_nt: TGTGCCAGCAGTTACGTCACCGGGACAGAGGTGTTCTTC

v_call: TRBV5-1
clone_size: -
d_call: TRBD1
j_call: TRBJ1-1
cdr3_length: 14
cdr3_aa: CASSRGQLNTEAFF
cdr3_nt: TGCGCCAGCAGCCGGGGACAGTTGAACACTGAAGCTTTCTTT

v_call: TRBV19
clone_size: -
d_call: TRBD1
j_call: TRBJ1-5
cdr3_length: 14
cdr3_aa: CASTKTGLNQPQHF
cdr3_nt: TGTGCCAGCACCAAGACAGGGTTAAACCAGCCCCAGCATTTT

v_call: TRBV28
clone_size: once
d_call: -
j_call: TRBJ1-6
cdr3_length: 14
cdr3_aa: CASSPGGQESPLHF
cdr3_nt: TGTGCCAGCAGTCCCGGGGGGCAGGAATCACCCCTCCACTTT

v_call: TRBV2
clone_size: -
d_call: TRBD1
j_call: TRBJ1-1
cdr3_length: 14
cdr3_aa: CASSGGQGSTEAFF
cdr3_nt: TGTGCCAGCAGCGGGGGACAGGGAAGCACTGAAGCTTTCTTT

v_call: TRBV3-1/TRBV3-2
clone_size: -
d_call: -
j_call: TRBJ2-5
cdr3_length: 15
cdr3_aa: CASSPSRQDQETQYF
cdr3_nt: TGTGCCAGCAGCCCCTCCAGACAGGACCAAGAGACCCAGTACTTC

v_call: TRBV2
clone_size: -
d_call: TRBD1
j_call: TRBJ1-2
cdr3_length: 14
cdr3_aa: CASLRQGGNYGYTF
cdr3_nt: TGTGCCAGCCTTCGACAGGGAGGTAACTATGGCTACACCTTC

v_call: TRBV27
clone_size: -
d_call: TRBD1
j_call: TRBJ2-5
cdr3_length: 13
cdr3_aa: CAASGGGQETQYF
cdr3_nt: TGTGCCGCGTCAGGGGGCGGGCAAGAGACCCAGTACTTC

v_call: TRBV28
clone_size: few
d_call: TRBD1
j_call: TRBJ1-5
cdr3_length: 15
cdr3_aa: CASSSGQGGNQPQHF
cdr3_nt: TGTGCCAGCAGCTCGGGACAGGGGGGCAATCAGCCCCAGCATTTT

v_call: TRBV4-1
clone_size: -
d_call: TRBD2
j_call: TRBJ2-1
cdr3_length: 15
cdr3_aa: CASSRPAGEYNEQFF
cdr3_nt: TGCGCCAGCAGCCGACCGGCGGGAGAATACAATGAGCAGTTCTTC

v_call: TRBV7-5
clone_size: few
d_call: -
j_call: TRBJ2-5
cdr3_length: 13
cdr3_aa: CVRSLAGGETQYF
cdr3_nt: TGTGTCAGAAGCTTAGCAGGCGGTGAGACCCAGTACTTC

v_call: TRBV30
clone_size: -
d_call: -
j_call: TRBJ1-2
cdr3_length: 13
cdr3_aa: CAWSVRGGYGYTF
cdr3_nt: TGTGCCTGGAGTGTAAGGGGAGGCTATGGCTACACCTTC

v_call: TRBV5-5
clone_size: -
d_call: TRBD2
j_call: TRBJ2-7
cdr3_length: 13
cdr3_aa: CASSPGLGYEQYF
cdr3_nt: TGTGCCAGCAGTCCCGGACTAGGTTACGAGCAGTACTTC

v_call: TRBV9
clone_size: -
d_call: TRBD1
j_call: TRBJ2-7
cdr3_length: 14
cdr3_aa: CASSPDRGRDEQYF
cdr3_nt: TGTGCCAGCAGCCCGGACAGGGGAAGGGACGAGCAGTACTTC

v_call: TRBV10-3
clone_size: -
d_call: -
j_call: TRBJ2-7
cdr3_length: 15
cdr3_aa: CAISGSGGGNYEQYF
cdr3_nt: TGTGCCATCAGTGGATCAGGAGGGGGCAACTACGAGCAGTACTTC

v_call: TRBV3-1/TRBV3-2
clone_size: -
d_call: TRBD2
j_call: TRBJ2-3
cdr3_length: 15
cdr3_aa: CASSLSGDHTDTQYF
cdr3_nt: TGTGCCAGCAGCCTTAGCGGGGACCACACAGATACGCAGTATTTT

v_call: TRBV6-5
clone_size: -
d_call: -
j_call: TRBJ1-5
cdr3_length: 13
cdr3_aa: CASGPPGDQPQHF
cdr3_nt: TGTGCCAGCGGCCCGCCCGGGGATCAGCCCCAGCATTTT

v_call: TRBV4-2
clone_size: few
d_call: TRBD1
j_call: TRBJ2-7
cdr3_length: 18
cdr3_aa: CASSQDLPGQGMSYEQYF
cdr3_nt: TGTGCCAGCAGCCAAGATCTCCCCGGACAGGGGATGTCCTACGAGCAGTACTTC

v_call: TRBV7-9
clone_size: -
d_call: -
j_call: TRBJ1-6
cdr3_length: 14
cdr3_aa: CASNAGGYSSPLHF
cdr3_nt: TGTGCCAGCAACGCGGGGGGGTATTCTTCACCCCTCCACTTT

v_call: TRBV5-1
clone_size: -
d_call: TRBD1
j_call: TRBJ2-3
cdr3_length: 17
cdr3_aa: CASSLVMTGGVGDTQYF
cdr3_nt: TGCGCCAGCAGCTTGGTGATGACAGGGGGGGTTGGAGATACGCAGTATTTT

v_call: TRBV12-3/TRBV12-4
clone_size: -
d_call: -
j_call: TRBJ1-1
cdr3_length: 13
cdr3_aa: CASTDRRNTEAFF
cdr3_nt: TGTGCCAGCACGGACAGAAGGAACACTGAAGCTTTCTTT

v_call: TRBV7-9
clone_size: -
d_call: -
j_call: TRBJ1-5
cdr3_length: 15
cdr3_aa: CASSLGGGANQPQHF
cdr3_nt: TGTGCCAGCAGCTTAGGAGGGGGGGCTAATCAGCCCCAGCATTTT

v_call: TRBV18
clone_size: -
d_call: TRBD1
j_call: TRBJ2-7
cdr3_length: 15
cdr3_aa: CASSPLGTDIYEQYF
cdr3_nt: TGTGCCAGCTCACCACTAGGGACAGACATCTACGAGCAGTACTTC

v_call: TRBV5-1
clone_size: -
d_call: -
j_call: TRBJ1-2
cdr3_length: 15
cdr3_aa: CASSPRGREAYGYTF
cdr3_nt: TGCGCCAGCAGCCCCCGGGGGCGGGAGGCCTATGGCTACACCTTC

v_call: TRBV5-1
clone_size: -
d_call: TRBD1
j_call: TRBJ2-1
cdr3_length: 14
cdr3_aa: CASTRDSAYNEQFF
cdr3_nt: TGCGCCAGCACTCGGGACAGTGCTTACAATGAGCAGTTCTTC

v_call: TRBV4-2
clone_size: -
d_call: TRBD1
j_call: TRBJ1-6
cdr3_length: 15
cdr3_aa: CASSQGQGANSPLHF
cdr3_nt: TGTGCCAGCAGCCAAGGACAGGGGGCAAATTCACCCCTCCACTTT

v_call: TRBV20-1
clone_size: -
d_call: -
j_call: TRBJ1-1
cdr3_length: 12
cdr3_aa: CSASGMNTEAFF
cdr3_nt: TGCAGTGCTAGTGGTATGAACACTGAAGCTTTCTTT

v_call: TRBV19
clone_size: -
d_call: -
j_call: TRBJ2-5
cdr3_length: 12
cdr3_aa: CASSIIGETQYF
cdr3_nt: TGTGCCAGTAGTATTATCGGTGAGACCCAGTACTTC

v_call: TRBV25-1
clone_size: -
d_call: -
j_call: TRBJ2-3
cdr3_length: 16
cdr3_aa: CASSEGSVLRTDTQYF
cdr3_nt: TGTGCCAGCAGTGAAGGTTCGGTCCTACGCACAGATACGCAGTATTTT

v_call: TRBV7-2
clone_size: -
d_call: TRBD1
j_call: TRBJ1-2
cdr3_length: 13
cdr3_aa: CASSLFRGDGYTF
cdr3_nt: TGTGCCAGCAGCTTATTCAGGGGGGACGGCTACACCTTC

v_call: TRBV7-2
clone_size: -
d_call: TRBD1
j_call: TRBJ2-7
cdr3_length: 15
cdr3_aa: CASSQDRGLSYEQYF
cdr3_nt: TGTGCCAGCAGCCAAGACAGGGGGCTGTCCTACGAGCAGTACTTC

v_call: TRBV9
clone_size: -
d_call: -
j_call: TRBJ2-3
cdr3_length: 14
cdr3_aa: CASSVGGRTDTQYF
cdr3_nt: TGTGCCAGCAGCGTAGGGGGGCGCACAGATACGCAGTATTTT

v_call: TRBV7-9
clone_size: -
d_call: -
j_call: TRBJ1-5
cdr3_length: 12
cdr3_aa: CASSSDSQPQHF
cdr3_nt: TGTGCCAGCAGCTCCGACAGTCAGCCCCAGCATTTT

v_call: TRBV5-6
clone_size: once
d_call: -
j_call: TRBJ2-7
cdr3_length: 14
cdr3_aa: CASSLGVAEYEQYF
cdr3_nt: TGTGCCAGCAGCCTCGGGGTAGCGGAGTACGAGCAGTACTTC

v_call: TRBV5-1
clone_size: -
d_call: TRBD2
j_call: TRBJ2-3
cdr3_length: 15
cdr3_aa: CASSLESSGSDTQYF
cdr3_nt: TGCGCCAGCAGCTTGGAGTCTAGCGGGAGCGATACGCAGTATTTT

v_call: TRBV11-1
clone_size: -
d_call: -
j_call: TRBJ2-7
cdr3_length: 13
cdr3_aa: CASSLRPGDEQYF
cdr3_nt: TGTGCCAGCAGCTTAAGGCCAGGGGACGAGCAGTACTTC

v_call: TRBV11-2
clone_size: -
d_call: -
j_call: TRBJ2-7
cdr3_length: 12
cdr3_aa: CASSEDFYEQYF
cdr3_nt: TGTGCCAGCAGCGAGGACTTTTACGAGCAGTACTTC

v_call: TRBV11-2
clone_size: -
d_call: -
j_call: TRBJ1-2
cdr3_length: 17
cdr3_aa: CASSLWARMNSNYGYTF
cdr3_nt: TGTGCCAGCAGCTTATGGGCCAGGATGAACTCTAACTATGGCTACACCTTC